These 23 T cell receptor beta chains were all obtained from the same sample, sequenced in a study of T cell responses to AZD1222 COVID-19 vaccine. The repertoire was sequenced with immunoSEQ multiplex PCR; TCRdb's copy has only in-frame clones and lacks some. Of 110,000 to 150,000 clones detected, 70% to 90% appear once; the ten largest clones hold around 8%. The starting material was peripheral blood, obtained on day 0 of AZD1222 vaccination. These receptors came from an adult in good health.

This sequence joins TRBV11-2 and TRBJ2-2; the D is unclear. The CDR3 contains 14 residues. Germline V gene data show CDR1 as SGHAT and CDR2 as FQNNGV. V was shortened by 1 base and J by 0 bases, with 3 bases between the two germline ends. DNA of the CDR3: TGTGCCAGCAGCTTAGTCCCGAACACCGGGGAGCTGTTTTTT. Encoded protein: CASSLVPNTGELFF.

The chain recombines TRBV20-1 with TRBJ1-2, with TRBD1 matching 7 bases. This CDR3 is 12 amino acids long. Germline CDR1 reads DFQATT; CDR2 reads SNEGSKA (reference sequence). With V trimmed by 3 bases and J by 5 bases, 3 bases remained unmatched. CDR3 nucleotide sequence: TGCAGTGCTAGTGACAGGGTATATGGCTACACCTTC. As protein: CSASDRVYGYTF.

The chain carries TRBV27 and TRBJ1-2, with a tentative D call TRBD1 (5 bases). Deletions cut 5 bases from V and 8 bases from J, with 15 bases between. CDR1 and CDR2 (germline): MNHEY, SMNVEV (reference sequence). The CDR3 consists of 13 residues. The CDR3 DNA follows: TGTGCCAGCAGTCGGGTGGGGGACCGGGGCTACACCTTC. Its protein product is CASSRVGDRGYTF.

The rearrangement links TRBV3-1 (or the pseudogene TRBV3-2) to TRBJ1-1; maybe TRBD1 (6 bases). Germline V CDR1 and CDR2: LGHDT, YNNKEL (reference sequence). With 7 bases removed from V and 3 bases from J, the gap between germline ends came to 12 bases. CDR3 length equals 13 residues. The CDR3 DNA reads TGTGCCAGCACCCGACAGGCAGACACTGAAGCTTTCTTT. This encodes CASTRQADTEAFF.

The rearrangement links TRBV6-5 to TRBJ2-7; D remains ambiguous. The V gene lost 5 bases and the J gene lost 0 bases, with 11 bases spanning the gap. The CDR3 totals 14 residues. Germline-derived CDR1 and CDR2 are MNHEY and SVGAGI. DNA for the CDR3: TGTGCCAGCAGTCCCACGTTAGGCTCCTACGAGCAGTACTTC. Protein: CASSPTLGSYEQYF.

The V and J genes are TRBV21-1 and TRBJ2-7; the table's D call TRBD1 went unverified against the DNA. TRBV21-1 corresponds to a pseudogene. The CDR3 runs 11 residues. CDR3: CASSKTGEQYF. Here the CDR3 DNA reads TGTGCCAGCAGCAAGACAGGTGAGCAGTACTTC.

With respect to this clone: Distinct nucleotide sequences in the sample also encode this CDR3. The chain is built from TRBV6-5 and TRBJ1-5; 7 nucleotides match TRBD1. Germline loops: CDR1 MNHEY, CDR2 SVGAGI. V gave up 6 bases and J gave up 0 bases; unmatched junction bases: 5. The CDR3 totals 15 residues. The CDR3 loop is CASSSRQGSNQPQHF. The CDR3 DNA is TGTGCCAGCAGCTCGAGACAGGGTAGCAATCAGCCCCAGCATTTT.

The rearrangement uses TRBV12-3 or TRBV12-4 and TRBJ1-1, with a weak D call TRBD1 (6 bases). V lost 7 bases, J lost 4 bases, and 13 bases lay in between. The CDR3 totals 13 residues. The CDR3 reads CASTRQGGTEAFF. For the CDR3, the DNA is TGTGCCAGCACCCGGCAAGGGGGCACTGAAGCTTTCTTT.

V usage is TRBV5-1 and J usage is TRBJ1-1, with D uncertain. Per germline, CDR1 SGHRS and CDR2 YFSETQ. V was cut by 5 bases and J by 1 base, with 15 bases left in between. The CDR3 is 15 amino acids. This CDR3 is CASRLPKGGNTEAFF. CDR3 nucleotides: TGCGCCAGCAGGCTCCCTAAAGGAGGGAACACTGAAGCTTTCTTT.

The CDR3 nucleotides are TGTGCCAGCCAACAACCCCCCTATGGCTACACCTTC. It codes for CASQQPPYGYTF. The chain is built from TRBV27 and TRBJ1-2; D unresolved. This CDR3 has 12 residues. Germline V CDR1 and CDR2: MNHEY, SMNVEV (reference sequence). Between the trimmed V and J ends, which lost 8 bases and 4 bases, there was a span of 11 bases.

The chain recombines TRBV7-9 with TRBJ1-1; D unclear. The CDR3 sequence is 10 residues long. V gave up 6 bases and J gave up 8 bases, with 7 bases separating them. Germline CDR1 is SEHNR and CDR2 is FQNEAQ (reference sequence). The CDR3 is CASSPGEAFF. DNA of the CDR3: TGTGCCAGCAGTCCGGGGGAAGCTTTCTTT.

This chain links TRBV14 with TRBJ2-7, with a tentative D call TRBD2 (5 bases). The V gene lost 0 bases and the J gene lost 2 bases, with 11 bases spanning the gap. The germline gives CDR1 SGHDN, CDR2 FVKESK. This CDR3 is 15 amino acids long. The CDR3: CASSQDPSWTYEQYF. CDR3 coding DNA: TGTGCCAGCAGCCAAGATCCTAGCTGGACCTACGAGCAGTACTTC.

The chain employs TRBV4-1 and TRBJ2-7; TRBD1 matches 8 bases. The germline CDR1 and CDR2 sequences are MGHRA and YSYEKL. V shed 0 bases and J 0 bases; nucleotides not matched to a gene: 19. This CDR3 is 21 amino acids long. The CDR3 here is CASSQDPSLAGQALSSYEQYF. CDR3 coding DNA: TGCGCCAGCAGCCAAGACCCATCTTTGGCGGGACAGGCCCTTTCCTCCTACGAGCAGTACTTC.

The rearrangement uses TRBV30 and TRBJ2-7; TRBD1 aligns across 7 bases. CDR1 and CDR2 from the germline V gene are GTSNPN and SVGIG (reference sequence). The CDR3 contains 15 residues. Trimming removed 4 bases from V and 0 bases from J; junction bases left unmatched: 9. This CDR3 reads CAWNEGARNSYEQYF. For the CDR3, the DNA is TGTGCCTGGAATGAGGGGGCCCGAAACTCCTACGAGCAGTACTTC.

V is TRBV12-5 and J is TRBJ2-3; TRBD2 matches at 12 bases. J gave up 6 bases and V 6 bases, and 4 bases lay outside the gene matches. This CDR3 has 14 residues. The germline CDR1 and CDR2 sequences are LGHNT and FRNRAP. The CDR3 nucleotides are TGTGCTAGTGGCCCTAGCGGGGGGGGTGATACGCAGTATTTT. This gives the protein CASGPSGGGDTQYF.

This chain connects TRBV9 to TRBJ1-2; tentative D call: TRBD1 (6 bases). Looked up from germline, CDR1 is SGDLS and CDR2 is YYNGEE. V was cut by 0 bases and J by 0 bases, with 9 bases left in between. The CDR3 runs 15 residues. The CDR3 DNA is TGTGCCAGCAGCGTAGGGACAGCCCCTAACTATGGCTACACCTTC. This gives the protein CASSVGTAPNYGYTF.

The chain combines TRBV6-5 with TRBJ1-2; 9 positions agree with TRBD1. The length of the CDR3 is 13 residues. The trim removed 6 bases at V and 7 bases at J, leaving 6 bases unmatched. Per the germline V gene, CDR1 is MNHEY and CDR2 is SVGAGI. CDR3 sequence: CASRGTGSGGYTF. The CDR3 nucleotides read TGTGCCAGCAGGGGGACAGGGTCGGGTGGCTACACCTTC.

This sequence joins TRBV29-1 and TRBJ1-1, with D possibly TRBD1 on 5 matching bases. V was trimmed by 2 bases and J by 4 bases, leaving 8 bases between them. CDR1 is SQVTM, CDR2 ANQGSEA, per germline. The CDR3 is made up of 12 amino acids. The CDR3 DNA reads TGCAGCGTTGAAACGGGACCCACTGAAGCTTTCTTT. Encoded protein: CSVETGPTEAFF.

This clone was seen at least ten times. Here the CDR3 reads CASSRPVDTQYF. In DNA, the CDR3 is TGTGCCAGTAGTAGGCCTGTAGATACGCAGTATTTT. The genes are TRBV19 and TRBJ2-3; D remains unclear. Germline V gene sequence: CDR1 LNHDA, CDR2 SQIVND (reference sequence). CDR3 length: 12 amino acids. V was trimmed by 4 bases and J by 5 bases, leaving 7 bases between them.

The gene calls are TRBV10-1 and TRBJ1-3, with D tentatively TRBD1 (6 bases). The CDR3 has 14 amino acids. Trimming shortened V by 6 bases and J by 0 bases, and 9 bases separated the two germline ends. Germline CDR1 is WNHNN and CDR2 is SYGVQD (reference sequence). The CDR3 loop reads CASRADSSGNTIYF. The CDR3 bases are TGCGCCAGCAGAGCGGACAGCTCTGGAAACACCATATATTTT.

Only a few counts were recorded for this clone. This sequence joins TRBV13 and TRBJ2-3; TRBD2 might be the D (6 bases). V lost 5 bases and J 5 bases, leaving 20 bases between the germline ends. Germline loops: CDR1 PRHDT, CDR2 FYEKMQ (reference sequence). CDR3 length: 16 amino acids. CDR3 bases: TGTGCCAGCAGCCTCCTTCTGACGGGAGCCGGAGATACGCAGTATTTT. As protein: CASSLLLTGAGDTQYF.

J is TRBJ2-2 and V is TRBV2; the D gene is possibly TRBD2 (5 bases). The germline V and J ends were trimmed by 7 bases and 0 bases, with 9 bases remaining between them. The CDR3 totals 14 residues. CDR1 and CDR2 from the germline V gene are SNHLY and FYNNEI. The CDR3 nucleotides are TGTGCCAGCATTAGGGAGTCGAACACCGGGGAGCTGTTTTTT. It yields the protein CASIRESNTGELFF.

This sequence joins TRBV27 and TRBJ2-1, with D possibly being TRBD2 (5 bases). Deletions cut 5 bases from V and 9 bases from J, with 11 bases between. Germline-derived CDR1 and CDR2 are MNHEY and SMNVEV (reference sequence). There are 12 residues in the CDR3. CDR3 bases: TGTGCCAGCAGTCCTTTTGGAGGTGAGCAGTTCTTC. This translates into CASSPFGGEQFF.